A single sample gave rise to the 19 T cell receptor beta chains below, sequenced in a study of T cells after yellow fever vaccination. One entry per CDR3 protein results from TCRdb running MiXCR on the 5' RACE reads. Found here are 300,000 to 450,000 distinct CDR3 sequences, roughly 8% of them singletons; the top ten hold approximately 16%. Sequenced material: PBMCs, taken around 45 days after the first yellow fever vaccination. These receptors all come from a man between 18 and 35 years old who received the YFV17D yellow fever vaccine.

In its sample, this clonotype was seen many times. The chain links TRBV5-1 to TRBJ1-5; D unresolved. The CDR3 totals 17 residues. The V end was cut by 0 bases, the J end by 9 bases, with 22 bases between. The germline V gene has CDR1 SGHRS and CDR2 YFSETQ. The CDR3 sequence: CASSLAYQQPLKGPQHF. CDR3 nucleotides: TGCGCCAGCAGCTTGGCCTATCAACAACCTCTTAAAGGGCCCCAGCATTTT. Drawing the rest from reference TRBV5-1 and TRBJ1-5, the complete variable domain is KAGVTQTPRYLIKTRGQQVTLSCSPISGHRSVSWYQQTPGQGLQFLFEYFSETQRNKGNFPGRFSGRQFSNSRSEMNVSTLELGDSALYLCASSLAYQQPLKGPQHFGDGTRLSIL.

This clonotype has at least ten counts. The CDR3 region is CASSFSGEDTQYF. CDR3 sequence (DNA): TGTGCCAGCAGTTTCTCCGGGGAAGATACGCAGTATTTT. The V and J genes are TRBV6-6 and TRBJ2-3; a possible D gene is TRBD2 (5 bases). V was shortened by 4 bases and J by 5 bases, with 10 bases between the two germline ends. Germline assignment: CDR1 MNHNY and CDR2 SVGAGI (reference sequence). The CDR3 runs to 13 residues.

About this clonotype: At one boundary the junction diverges from the germline segment, which might be a read error. The chain employs TRBV20-1 and TRBJ2-7; no clear D. The germline V gene encodes CDR1 DFQATT and CDR2 SNEGSKA (reference sequence). CDR3 size: 16 residues. This chain's CDR3 is CCARDSEGLPPYEQYF. The CDR3 coding sequence is TGCTGTGCTAGAGATTCGGAAGGCCTTCCTCCCTACGAGCAGTACTTC.

In this sample, this clonotype turned up a few times. The V and J genes are TRBV7-4 and TRBJ2-3; 9 nucleotides line up with TRBD2. This CDR3 spans 17 amino acids. The germline V gene has CDR1 SGHVT and CDR2 SQSDAQ. The junction had 8 bases not matched to a gene; V was cut back by 3 bases and J by 1 base. The CDR3 is CASSFGSGGRCTDTQYF. The CDR3 bases are TGTGCCAGCAGCTTCGGGAGCGGGGGGCGGTGCACAGATACGCAGTATTTT.

This clonotype was observed a single time. It may be a read error: a sequence one base away is much more abundant. The chain employs TRBV7-8 and TRBJ2-5; 7 nucleotides line up with TRBD2. This CDR3 region has 14 residues. In germline, CDR1 is SGHVS, CDR2 FQNEAQ. V lost 4 bases and J lost 5; bases outside the gene matches: 7. CDR3 nucleotides: TGTGCCAGCAGCTCAGTGGGGGGAGGGGAGACCCAGTACTTC. As protein: CASSSVGGGETQYF.

The chain links TRBV24-1 to TRBJ1-5, with TRBD1 matching 9 bases. Germline V gene lookup returns CDR1 KGHDR and CDR2 SFDVKD. The CDR3 extends over 14 amino acids. J lost 11 bases, V lost 7 bases, and 11 bases had no gene match. CDR3 sequence reads: CATSHRDREGTQHF. In nucleotides, the CDR3 is TGTGCCACCAGCCACCGGGACAGGGAGGGAACCCAGCATTTT.

This clonotype appeared many times. The chain couples TRBV3-1 to TRBJ2-3; TRBD2 agrees at 12 bases. Looked up from germline, CDR1 is LGHDT and CDR2 is YNNKEL (reference sequence). The CDR3 has 15 residues. V dropped 4 bases and J dropped 2; count of bases not matched to a gene: 1. The CDR3 nucleotides read TGTGCCAGCAGCCCTAGCGGGGGGGCCACAGATACGCAGTATTTT. It yields the protein CASSPSGGATDTQYF.

This chain uses TRBV18 with TRBJ2-2; D uncertain. The CDR3 consists of 16 residues. V gave up 4 bases and J gave up 0 bases, with 12 bases separating them. Per the germline V gene, CDR1 is KGHSH and CDR2 is LQKENI. The CDR3 region has the DNA TGTGCCAGCTCACAGAGTCTCACGCCGAACACCGGGGAGCTGTTTTTT. Its translation: CASSQSLTPNTGELFF.

The chain has TRBV20-1 and TRBJ2-7; 8 bases agree with TRBD1. CDR3 length equals 14 residues. CDR1 is DFQATT and CDR2 is SNEGSKA in the germline V gene (reference sequence). V lost 0 bases, J lost 4 bases, and 5 bases stayed unmatched. The CDR3 loop reads CSARDAGGDYEQYV. As DNA, the CDR3 is TGCAGTGCTAGAGATGCAGGGGGCGATTACGAGCAGTACGTC.

This clonotype was detected a few times. The chain recombines TRBV18 with TRBJ2-2, with 8 positions matching TRBD1. The CDR3 is 16 residues long. The germline V gene has CDR1 KGHSH and CDR2 LQKENI. Trimming at V came to 3 bases and at J to 1 base, leaving 4 bases not matched to a gene. CDR3 region: CASSPGTGVNTGELFF. The CDR3 region has the DNA TGTGCCAGCTCACCGGGGACAGGAGTGAACACCGGGGAGCTGTTTTTT.

The chain joins TRBV5-4 to TRBJ1-2; 8 nucleotides agree with TRBD1. Per the germline V gene, CDR1 is SGHNT and CDR2 is YYREEE (reference sequence). This CDR3 comprises 13 residues. V was pared by 4 bases and J by 7 bases, with 6 bases of the junction left unmatched. The CDR3 DNA sequence: TGTGCCAGCAGCAACACAGGGGGTGCTGGCTACACCTTC. Its translation is CASSNTGGAGYTF.

The rearrangement uses TRBV5-1 and TRBJ1-6; 7 positions agree with TRBD1. Germline CDR1 and CDR2: SGHRS and YFSETQ. The CDR3 is made up of 16 amino acids. Trimming removed 4 bases from V and 6 bases from J; junction bases left unmatched: 10. The CDR3 nucleotides read TGCGCCAGCAGCCAACGACAGGGAGGTCTTAATTCACCCCTCCACTTT. It encodes CASSQRQGGLNSPLHF.

This clonotype has just a few counts. The chain has TRBV11-2 and TRBJ2-7, with D unresolved. Trimming shortened V by 0 bases and J by 4 bases, and 7 bases separated the two germline ends. CDR3 length: 13 amino acids. Germline V CDR1 and CDR2: SGHAT, FQNNGV. CDR3 amino acids: CASSLDRMYEQYF. CDR3 in DNA: TGTGCCAGCAGCTTAGATAGGATGTACGAGCAGTACTTC. The full variable domain, completed using reference TRBV11-2 and TRBJ2-7, is EAGVAQSPRYKIIEKRQSVAFWCNPISGHATLYWYQQILGQGPKLLIQFQNNGVVDDSQLPKDRFSAERLKGVDSTLKIQPAKLEDSAVYLCASSLDRMYEQYFGPGTRLTVT.

This clonotype was detected a few times. The chain couples TRBV4-1 to TRBJ2-1, with TRBD2 matching 10 bases. The V segment lost 0 bases and the J segment 8 bases; nucleotides outside the gene matches: 7. Germline V lookup: CDR1 MGHRA, CDR2 YSYEKL. The CDR3 sequence is 16 residues long. The CDR3 region is CASSQERAGGPDEQFF. CDR3 in DNA: TGCGCCAGCAGCCAAGAACGAGCGGGGGGGCCGGATGAGCAGTTCTTC.

This clonotype showed up just a few times. The chain is built from TRBV7-2 and TRBJ2-3; D is possibly TRBD2 (7 bases). CDR1 is SGHTA and CDR2 is FQGNSA in the germline V gene. V was trimmed by 8 bases and J by 2 bases, leaving 17 bases between them. The CDR3 consists of 15 residues. Written as DNA, the CDR3 is TGTGCCAGCGGACGCGGGGGCCGTTCCACAGATACGCAGTATTTT. The encoded protein is CASGRGGRSTDTQYF.

The gene calls are TRBV20-1 and TRBJ2-3; D may be TRBD2 (6 bases). From germline, CDR1 is DFQATT and CDR2 SNEGSKA (reference sequence). V gave up 6 bases and J gave up 0 bases, with 22 bases separating them. The CDR3 runs 17 residues. In DNA, the CDR3 is TGCAGTGCCCTTCCTGATCCTAGCGCCGCTAGCACAGATACGCAGTATTTT. Translation gives CSALPDPSAASTDTQYF.

This clonotype was recorded a few times. V gene TRBV28 combines with J gene TRBJ2-3; 7 bases match TRBD2. Germline values: CDR1 MDHEN, CDR2 SYDVKM. V lost 1 base and J lost 6; bases outside the gene matches: 7. This CDR3 is built from 15 residues. The CDR3: CASSLSLAARDTQYF. The CDR3 nucleotides read TGTGCCAGCAGTTTATCCCTAGCGGCCCGGGATACGCAGTATTTT.

There are a few counts of this clonotype. The chain recombines TRBV19 with TRBJ2-7; 16 nucleotides match TRBD2. Unmatched junction bases numbered 10, after V lost 7 bases and J lost 7 bases. This CDR3 has 16 residues. Germline lookup yields CDR1 LNHDA and CDR2 SQIVND (reference sequence). The CDR3 sequence is CASTGTSGGGRWEQYF. As DNA, the CDR3 is TGTGCCAGTACCGGGACTAGCGGGGGGGGCCGATGGGAGCAGTACTTC.

This chain links TRBV20-1 with TRBJ2-5; tentative D call: TRBD2 (6 bases). The germline CDR1 and CDR2 sequences are DFQATT and SNEGSKA (reference sequence). V dropped 1 base and J dropped 0 bases, with 9 bases sitting between them. The CDR3 sequence is 14 residues long. The CDR3 spells CSARVWTNQETQYF. CDR3 DNA sequence: TGCAGTGCTAGAGTATGGACTAACCAAGAGACCCAGTACTTC.